This TCR beta chain was profiled in a study of blood T cells in healthy people across ages. A second PCR of roughly 7 to 11 cycles used a sample-barcoded 5' primer and a J-beta primer mix. In TCRdb, the 5' RACE reads were re-called with MiXCR into one record per CDR3 protein. This table has hundreds of thousands of distinct CDR3 sequences, 58% appearing once. V shed 7 bases and J shed 2 bases, with 12 bases lying between them. The length of the CDR3 is 12 residues. The V gene's germline CDR1 is DFQATT and CDR2 SNEGSKA (reference sequence). The chain uses TRBV20-1 and TRBJ2-7, with D perhaps matching TRBD2 (6 bases). Sequenced material: blood. The receptor was isolated from a man aged 55-75 years in good health. The CDR3 sequence: CSGASATYEQYF. CDR3 DNA sequence: TGCAGTGGGGCTAGCGCGACCTACGAGCAGTACTTC.